Each of the 9 T cell receptor beta chains below was sequenced from the same sample in a study of identical twins. TCRdb recomputed calls from the 5' RACE reads with MiXCR, one row per CDR3 protein. The table has around 100,000 distinct CDR3 sequences, 5.9% seen once. Sample: memory T cells sorted from blood. The receptors stem from a woman aged 50 to 60 in good health.

This clonotype was observed many times. This chain joins TRBV3-1 and TRBJ1-4; D not resolved. Germline lookup yields CDR1 LGHDT and CDR2 YNNKEL (reference sequence). This CDR3 has 16 residues. The V end was cut by 2 bases, the J end by 0 bases, with 10 bases between. Here the CDR3 reads CASSQNFQATNEKLFF. CDR3 DNA sequence: TGTGCCAGCAGCCAAAATTTCCAGGCAACTAATGAAAAACTGTTTTTT. The variable domain in full, completed from reference TRBV3-1 and TRBJ1-4, reads DTAVSQTPKYLVTQMGNDKSIKCEQNLGHDTMYWYKQDSKKFLKIMFSYNNKELIINETVPNRFSPKSPDKAHLNLHINSLELGDSAVYFCASSQNFQATNEKLFFGSGTQLSVL.

In this sample, this clonotype turned up many times. V gene TRBV20-1 combines with J gene TRBJ2-5; D not resolved. The germline V and J ends were trimmed by 3 bases and 4 bases, with 9 bases remaining between them. Germline V gene sequence: CDR1 DFQATT, CDR2 SNEGSKA (reference sequence). The CDR3 spans 12 residues. The CDR3 nucleotides are TGCAGTGCTAGGTTGTTGGGAGAGACCCAGTACTTC. Translating gives CSARLLGETQYF.

By sample share, this clonotype is medium-sized. At one boundary the junction diverges from the germline segment, which might be a read error. This chain links TRBV6-5 with TRBJ2-1, with TRBD2 matching over 8 bases. The CDR3 extends over 18 amino acids. The germline CDR1 and CDR2 sequences are MNHEY and SVGAGI. The CDR3 nucleotides read TGTGCCAGCAGTAACTCGGGGGAATCGGGTAGCGGGACCAATGAGCAGTTCTTC. Its protein is CASSNSGESGSGTNEQFF.

This clonotype was recorded at least ten times. This rearrangement joins TRBV5-6 to TRBJ2-7; maybe TRBD1 (6 bases). The V end lost 4 bases, the J end lost 3 bases, and 14 bases lay between the germline ends. The CDR3 loop spans 14 amino acids. The germline V gene has CDR1 SGHDT and CDR2 YYEEEE. The CDR3 region has the DNA TGTGCCAGCAGCCGACAGGATGTTGACTACGAGCAGTACTTC. Amino acids: CASSRQDVDYEQYF.

This clonotype was seen more than once but under ten times. CDR3 amino acids: CATSKDSLTEAFF. In DNA, the CDR3 is TGTGCCACCAGTAAGGACAGTCTCACTGAAGCTTTCTTT. The chain is built from TRBV24-1 and TRBJ1-1; perhaps TRBD1 as D (6 bases). The CDR3 is 13 residues long. Germline V gene lookup returns CDR1 KGHDR and CDR2 SFDVKD. The germline V and J ends were trimmed by 6 bases and 4 bases, with 11 bases remaining between them.

This clonotype was seen repeatedly, ten times or more. The CDR3 is CASSDDRGYGYTF. The DNA of the CDR3 is TGTGCCAGCAGCGACGACAGGGGCTATGGCTACACCTTC. The rearrangement uses TRBV12-3 or TRBV12-4 and TRBJ1-2; TRBD1 agrees at 8 bases. J was trimmed by 4 bases and V by 6 bases; bases with no gene match: 4. This CDR3 is built from 13 residues.

There are many counts of this clonotype. The rearrangement links TRBV5-6 to TRBJ2-1; 11 bases agree with TRBD2. The CDR3 extends over 13 amino acids. V shed 5 bases and J 14 bases; nucleotides not matched to a gene: 9. Per germline, CDR1 SGHDT and CDR2 YYEEEE. CDR3 coding DNA: TGTGCCAGCAGTGGACCGGGACTAGCGGAGAAGTTCTTC. This sequence encodes CASSGPGLAEKFF.

Many counts were recorded for this clonotype. V usage is TRBV9 and J usage is TRBJ1-1; 9 bases are shared with TRBD1. The CDR3 spans 16 residues. Germline values: CDR1 SGDLS, CDR2 YYNGEE. V gave up 4 bases and J gave up 4 bases; unmatched junction bases: 11. Written as DNA, the CDR3 is TGTGCCAGCAGCCCCAGCCTTGGACAGGGGAGCACTGAAGCTTTCTTT. This codes for CASSPSLGQGSTEAFF.

The gene calls are TRBV27 and TRBJ2-6; D is unclear. Germline lookup yields CDR1 MNHEY and CDR2 SMNVEV (reference sequence). CDR3 length: 14 amino acids. V was trimmed by 3 bases and J by 4 bases, leaving 7 bases between them. The CDR3 DNA follows: TGTGCCAGCAGTTTGATTTCCGGGGCCAACGTCCTGACTTTC. Its protein product is CASSLISGANVLTF.